The 26 T cell receptor beta chains given below trace back to one sample, sequenced in a study of blood T cell repertoires in COVID-19. Produced via immunoSEQ multiplex PCR; TCRdb's table is partial and in-frame only. The sample includes 210,000 or so clones, 84% of them seen just once. The sequencing input was peripheral blood. The receptors were sampled from a woman aged 45-65 years with active or convalescent COVID-19.

The V gene is TRBV10-1, the J gene TRBJ2-3, with 8 nucleotides matching TRBD2. CDR1 WNHNN and CDR2 SYGVQD come from the germline V gene (reference sequence). V trimming: 6 bases; J trimming: 2 bases; junction bases outside the gene matches: 4. This CDR3 has 14 residues. The CDR3 region is CASSRSGITDTQYF. The CDR3 DNA follows: TGCGCCAGCAGCCGTAGCGGGATCACAGATACGCAGTATTTT.

Written as DNA, the CDR3 is TGTGCCAGTTACCCAACAGGGCTCTCTGGAAACACCATATATTTT. Translating it yields CASYPTGLSGNTIYF. The J gene is TRBJ1-3, the V gene TRBV28; TRBD1 might be the D (6 bases). V was trimmed by 9 bases and J by 0 bases, leaving 15 bases between them. The germline V gene encodes CDR1 MDHEN and CDR2 SYDVKM. The length of the CDR3 is 15 residues.

With regard to this clone: The germline gene is not matched at one end of the junction; a read error may be the cause. Different DNA sequences within this sample yield the same CDR3. V gene TRBV29-1 combines with J gene TRBJ2-5, with 8 nucleotides matching TRBD2. This CDR3 has 15 residues. Germline CDR1 reads SQVTM; CDR2 reads ANQGSEA. This CDR3 reads CCVDLAGGGGETQYF. The CDR3 DNA sequence: TGCTGCGTTGACCTCGCGGGGGGCGGGGGGGAGACCCAGTACTTC.

This rearrangement joins TRBV2 to TRBJ1-6; 8 nucleotides agree with TRBD1. This CDR3 is built from 14 residues. Germline-derived CDR1 and CDR2 are SNHLY and FYNNEI. V gave up 6 bases and J gave up 7 bases; unmatched junction bases: 5. For the CDR3, the DNA is TGTGCCAGCAGCCTGACAGGGGTGAATTCACCCCTCCACTTT. Its translation: CASSLTGVNSPLHF.

The chain employs TRBV30 and TRBJ1-2; the match to TRBD1 covers 9 bases. J was trimmed by 3 bases and V by 8 bases; bases with no gene match: 16. This CDR3 is 16 amino acids long. Germline CDR1 reads GTSNPN; CDR2 reads SVGIG (reference sequence). The CDR3 spells CANSGTGRHLDYGYTF. CDR3 nucleotides: TGTGCCAACTCCGGGACAGGGAGGCATTTGGACTATGGCTACACCTTC. Based on the CDR3 plus reference TRBV30 and TRBJ1-2, the full variable domain is SQTIHQWPATLVQPVGSPLSLECTVEGTSNPNLYWYRQAAGRGLQLLFYSVGIGQISSEVPQNLSASRPQDRQFILSSKKLLLSDSGFYLCANSGTGRHLDYGYTFGSGTRLTVV.

V usage is TRBV6-5 and J usage is TRBJ1-1, with D perhaps TRBD1 (5 bases). The V gene's germline CDR1 is MNHEY and CDR2 SVGAGI. The CDR3 extends over 14 amino acids. Trimming removed 5 bases from V and 3 bases from J, with 13 bases in between. CDR3 residues: CASSRAGGDTEAFF. The CDR3 region has the DNA TGTGCCAGCAGTAGGGCGGGAGGGGACACTGAAGCTTTCTTT.

The chain has TRBV5-1 and TRBJ1-2; D is uncertain. This CDR3 is built from 12 residues. The germline gives CDR1 SGHRS, CDR2 YFSETQ. Trimming pared 5 bases from V and 4 bases from J, leaving 9 bases between. CDR3 nucleotides: TGCGCCAGCAGAAGGGAGGGCTATGGCTACACCTTC. Amino acid sequence: CASRREGYGYTF.

The chain recombines TRBV4-1 with TRBJ1-2; 9 bases agree with TRBD1. Germline lookup yields CDR1 MGHRA and CDR2 YSYEKL. Trimming cost V 3 bases and J 2 bases; bases outside gene matches: 4. The CDR3 is 15 residues long. The CDR3 coding sequence is TGCGCCAGCAGCCAGGCCGGGACAGGGAACTATGGCTACACCTTC. It specifies CASSQAGTGNYGYTF.

The chain has TRBV9 and TRBJ1-4; 8 nucleotides align to TRBD1. The CDR3 is 16 residues long. V was clipped by 3 bases and J by 6 bases; unmatched bases: 10. The germline V gene has CDR1 SGDLS and CDR2 YYNGEE. CDR3 DNA sequence: TGTGCCAGCAGCGCCGAGACAGGGGACCTGTATGAAAAACTGTTTTTT. Amino acids: CASSAETGDLYEKLFF.

The V call is TRBV6-6, the J call TRBJ1-3; D gene ambiguous. Germline values: CDR1 MNHNY, CDR2 SVGAGI (reference sequence). The CDR3 covers 13 residues. V was cut by 6 bases and J by 7 bases, with 13 bases left in between. The CDR3 sequence is CASSAGEANTIYF. CDR3 bases: TGTGCCAGCAGCGCCGGGGAAGCGAACACCATATATTTT.

J is TRBJ2-1 and V is TRBV9; 9 bases agree with TRBD2. The V gene's germline CDR1 is SGDLS and CDR2 YYNGEE. V was pared by 2 bases and J by 4 bases, with 10 bases of the junction left unmatched. This CDR3 region has 17 residues. The CDR3 reads CASSVALWAGGYNEQFF. DNA for the CDR3: TGTGCCAGCAGCGTGGCCTTATGGGCGGGGGGGTACAATGAGCAGTTCTTC.

CDR3 nucleotides: TGTGCCAGCAGCCAACTCTCAGCGGGCATCTACAATGAGCAGTTCTTC. The encoded protein is CASSQLSAGIYNEQFF. The chain combines TRBV14 with TRBJ2-1, with a weak D call TRBD2 (6 bases). V lost 2 bases and J 3 bases, leaving 14 bases between the germline ends. CDR1 SGHDN and CDR2 FVKESK come from the germline V gene. This CDR3 is 16 amino acids long.

This clone was detected a few times. This chain joins TRBV27 and TRBJ1-2; TRBD1 might be the D (5 bases). Per the germline V gene, CDR1 is MNHEY and CDR2 is SMNVEV (reference sequence). V lost 4 bases and J lost 3, with 18 bases in between. The CDR3 sequence is 16 residues long. The CDR3 sequence is CASSSHGPGSDYGYTF. The CDR3, as DNA: TGTGCCAGCAGTTCTCACGGGCCAGGGTCCGACTATGGCTACACCTTC.

This sequence joins TRBV2 and TRBJ2-1; TRBD2 matches at 9 bases. The CDR3 runs 16 residues. Germline V gene lookup returns CDR1 SNHLY and CDR2 FYNNEI. V lost 5 bases to trimming and J lost 1 base; unmatched junction nucleotides: 6. The CDR3 bases are TGTGCCAGCAGTCCTTATAGCGGGGGATCCTACAATGAGCAGTTCTTC. It is translated as CASSPYSGGSYNEQFF.

The rearrangement links TRBV27 to TRBJ2-2; 7 bases match TRBD1. J lost 5 bases, V lost 2 bases, and 5 bases had no gene match. In germline, CDR1 is MNHEY, CDR2 SMNVEV (reference sequence). The CDR3 consists of 15 residues. The CDR3 loop reads CASSLREQGTGELFF. CDR3 in DNA: TGTGCCAGCAGTTTACGAGAACAGGGGACCGGGGAGCTGTTTTTT.

This clone was counted a few times. The chain carries TRBV7-9 and TRBJ1-4; D is undetermined. The length of the CDR3 is 18 residues. The germline CDR1 and CDR2 sequences are SEHNR and FQNEAQ (reference sequence). Deletions cut 5 bases from V and 5 bases from J, with 24 bases between. CDR3 sequence: CASSVGLGLGVLNEKLFF. CDR3 nucleotide sequence: TGTGCCAGCAGCGTAGGATTAGGATTAGGAGTCTTAAATGAAAAACTGTTTTTT. Drawing the rest from reference TRBV7-9 and TRBJ1-4, the complete variable domain is DTGVSQNPRHKITKRGQNVTFRCDPISEHNRLYWYRQTLGQGPEFLTYFQNEAQLEKSRLLSDRFSAERPKGSFSTLEIQRTEQGDSAMYLCASSVGLGLGVLNEKLFFGSGTQLSVL.

V is TRBV9 and J is TRBJ2-7; D ambiguous. V was shortened by 0 bases and J by 0 bases, with 10 bases between the two germline ends. This CDR3 contains 15 residues. Germline V gene sequence: CDR1 SGDLS, CDR2 YYNGEE. The CDR3 bases are TGTGCCAGCAGCGTAGAAAGCCGGAGCTCCTACGAGCAGTACTTC. Protein: CASSVESRSSYEQYF. Full variable domain (missing parts from reference TRBV9 and TRBJ2-7): DSGVTQTPKHLITATGQRVTLRCSPRSGDLSVYWYQQSLDQGLQFLIQYYNGEERAKGNILERFSAQQFPDLHSELNLSSLELGDSALYFCASSVESRSSYEQYFGPGTRLTVT.

The rearrangement uses TRBV19 and TRBJ1-5; 9 nucleotides align to TRBD1. The germline CDR1 and CDR2 sequences are LNHDA and SQIVND (reference sequence). V lost 9 bases, J lost 0 bases, and 6 bases stayed unmatched. This CDR3 is built from 15 residues. CDR3 loop: CASKDRGRSNQPQHF. DNA of the CDR3: TGTGCCAGCAAGGACAGGGGCCGTAGCAATCAGCCCCAGCATTTT. Using reference TRBV19 and TRBJ1-5 for the parts outside the CDR3, the full variable domain is DGGITQSPKYLFRKEGQNVTLSCEQNLNHDAMYWYRQDPGQGLRLIYYSQIVNDFQKGDIAEGYSVSREKKESFPLTVTSAQKNPTAFYLCASKDRGRSNQPQHFGDGTRLSIL.

V usage is TRBV5-5 and J usage is TRBJ1-5, with a tentative D call TRBD1 (5 bases). Germline loops: CDR1 SGHKS, CDR2 YYEKEE (reference sequence). The CDR3 spans 13 residues. The V end was cut by 0 bases, the J end by 6 bases, with 7 bases between. The CDR3 region is CASSLVGGQPQHF. The CDR3 coding sequence is TGTGCCAGCAGCTTGGTGGGGGGTCAGCCCCAGCATTTT.

The V gene is TRBV18, the J gene TRBJ1-3; TRBD1 aligns across 11 bases. Germline lookup yields CDR1 KGHSH and CDR2 LQKENI. The CDR3 is 16 residues long. V shed 3 bases, J shed 2 bases, and the junction held 3 bases outside the gene matches. This CDR3 reads CASSPGTGGAGNTIYF. In nucleotides, the CDR3 is TGTGCCAGCTCACCTGGGACAGGGGGAGCTGGAAACACCATATATTTT.

V gene TRBV5-1 combines with J gene TRBJ2-1, with a weak D call TRBD1 (8 bases). The CDR3 is 16 residues long. Germline CDR1 is SGHRS and CDR2 is YFSETQ. V was pared by 4 bases and J by 9 bases, with 23 bases between. The CDR3 nucleotides read TGCGCCAGCAGCCTTCTGAGCGGGACAGGTTTAGGTGAGCAGTTCTTC. Translated, it gives CASSLLSGTGLGEQFF.

The genes are TRBV5-1 and TRBJ2-1; a possible D gene is TRBD2 (6 bases). Deletions cut 0 bases from V and 2 bases from J, with 9 bases between. The CDR3 runs 15 residues. The germline CDR1 and CDR2 sequences are SGHRS and YFSETQ. The CDR3 is CASSLVRGPYNEQFF. CDR3 nucleotides: TGCGCCAGCAGCTTGGTGCGGGGTCCCTACAATGAGCAGTTCTTC.

The chain employs TRBV27 and TRBJ1-2; 8 nucleotides align to TRBD1. The germline CDR1 and CDR2 sequences are MNHEY and SMNVEV (reference sequence). There are 13 residues in the CDR3. The ends lost 3 bases at V and 7 bases at J; junction bases unmatched: 4. CDR3 bases: TGTGCCAGCAGTTTCCGGACAGGGACTGGCTACACCTTC. Translating it yields CASSFRTGTGYTF.

The CDR3 protein is CASTGMDRVSRNSPLHF. The CDR3 DNA reads TGTGCCAGCACCGGAATGGACAGGGTTTCCCGTAATTCACCCCTCCACTTT. The rearrangement links TRBV9 to TRBJ1-6, with 8 nucleotides matching TRBD1. CDR3 length: 17 residues. V lost 6 bases, J lost 6 bases, and 14 bases stayed unmatched. Germline V gene data show CDR1 as SGDLS and CDR2 as YYNGEE.

This rearrangement joins TRBV27 to TRBJ1-1; tentative D call: TRBD1 (5 bases). Trimming removed 7 bases at V and 7 bases at J, with 19 bases between. Germline V CDR1 and CDR2: MNHEY, SMNVEV (reference sequence). This CDR3 contains 14 residues. The CDR3 spells CASTLGRGVGEAFF. The CDR3 coding sequence is TGTGCCAGCACCCTGGGGCGGGGCGTGGGTGAAGCTTTCTTT.

The chain employs TRBV19 and TRBJ1-1, with 7 positions matching TRBD1. This CDR3 is 15 amino acids long. The V and J ends lost 3 bases and 3 bases, in that order; junction bases with no gene match: 7. Germline CDR1 reads LNHDA; CDR2 reads SQIVND (reference sequence). CDR3 region: CASSITGVGHTEAFF. The CDR3 DNA follows: TGTGCCAGTAGTATCACAGGGGTGGGGCACACTGAAGCTTTCTTT.